Each of the 31 T cell receptor beta chains below was sequenced from the same sample in a study of CD8 T cells in ankylosing spondylitis. Study-level findings and limits: A TCR beta motif of roughly 8 highly homologous variants appeared characteristic of ankylosing spondylitis blood.

One entry per CDR3 protein results from TCRdb running MiXCR on the 5' RACE reads. The data contain 200,000 to 250,000 distinct CDR3 sequences, around 18% of them singletons. These receptors lack a known antigen. Material for sequencing was blood, either unsorted or a sorted T cell fraction (not recorded which). The receptors originated from a male donor with ankylosing spondylitis.

The chain uses TRBV12-3 or TRBV12-4 and TRBJ2-1; tentative D call: TRBD2 (7 bases). The CDR3 extends over 15 amino acids. V lost 5 bases and J 8 bases, leaving 19 bases between the germline ends. The CDR3 here is CASSTPGTNRDEQFF. As DNA, the CDR3 is TGTGCCAGCAGTACCCCCGGGACTAACAGGGATGAGCAGTTCTTC.

Written as DNA, the CDR3 is TGTGCCAGCACCGACGGCGAACGGGGTGAAGCTTTCTTT. This encodes CASTDGERGEAFF. V is TRBV2 and J is TRBJ1-1; D is unclear. Trimming stripped 7 bases from V and 7 bases from J, with 16 bases between. This CDR3 has 13 amino acids. Germline CDR1 and CDR2: SNHLY and FYNNEI.

The chain has TRBV11-2 and TRBJ2-1, with a possible D match to TRBD2 (5 bases). The CDR3 loop spans 13 amino acids. The germline V gene has CDR1 SGHAT and CDR2 FQNNGV. Deletions cut 3 bases from V and 6 bases from J, with 9 bases between. The CDR3: CASSFSGINEQFF. The CDR3 coding sequence is TGTGCCAGCAGCTTCTCGGGGATCAATGAGCAGTTCTTC.

This clonotype was counted between two and nine times. The CDR3 here is CASSEYGPLAGGPETQYF. CDR3 sequence (DNA): TGTGCCAGCAGTGAATACGGCCCCCTAGCGGGGGGGCCGGAGACCCAGTACTTC. J is TRBJ2-5 and V is TRBV25-1; 12 bases agree with TRBD2. The germline V gene has CDR1 MGHDK and CDR2 SYGVNS. The CDR3 spans 18 residues. V trimming: 0 bases; J trimming: 5 bases; junction bases outside the gene matches: 10.

The rearrangement links TRBV29-1 to TRBJ2-7; D unresolved. In germline, CDR1 is SQVTM, CDR2 ANQGSEA. The CDR3 consists of 12 residues. Trimming shortened V by 2 bases and J by 3 bases, and 8 bases separated the two germline ends. CDR3 region: CSVEWGNYEQYF. In DNA, the CDR3 is TGCAGCGTTGAATGGGGAAACTACGAGCAGTACTTC.

There are a few counts of this clonotype. The chain carries TRBV6-1 and TRBJ2-7, with 11 nucleotides matching TRBD2. The germline CDR1 and CDR2 sequences are MNHNS and SASEGT. The CDR3 consists of 15 residues. Trimming took 6 bases from V and 0 from J; bases not matched to a gene: 4. The CDR3, as DNA: TGTGCCAGCAGGGAACTAGCGGGGGCCTCCTACGAGCAGTACTTC. It translates to CASRELAGASYEQYF.

Ten or more counts support this clonotype. The chain combines TRBV10-3 with TRBJ2-5, with 7 bases lining up with TRBD2. Germline trimming cut 10 bases from V and 4 bases from J; bases unmatched to any gene: 9. CDR1 is ENHRY, CDR2 SYGVKD, per germline. The CDR3 loop spans 13 amino acids. The CDR3 loop reads CASLAENRETQYF. As DNA, the CDR3 is TGTGCCAGCCTAGCGGAAAACAGAGAGACCCAGTACTTC.

The genes are TRBV21-1 and TRBJ1-1; the table's D call, TRBD1, has no DNA check behind it. TRBV21-1 is marked as a pseudogene. The CDR3 is 19 residues long. The chain's CDR3 is CASSKVPEFRDSMNTEAFF. The CDR3 DNA reads as TGTGCCAGCAGCAAAGTTCCGGAGTTCCGTGACAGCATGAACACTGAAGCTTTCTTT.

The genes are TRBV9 and TRBJ2-5; the D gene could be TRBD1 or TRBD2 (5 bases each). This CDR3 comprises 14 residues. Trimming stripped 1 base from V and 2 bases from J, with 9 bases between. Germline CDR1 and CDR2: SGDLS and YYNGEE. The chain's CDR3 is CASSVFEGQETQYF. As DNA, the CDR3 is TGTGCCAGCAGCGTATTTGAGGGGCAAGAGACCCAGTACTTC.

This clonotype has ten or more counts. The genes are TRBV4-1 and TRBJ2-1; 12 nucleotides align to TRBD2. Unmatched junction bases numbered 8, after V lost 0 bases and J lost 8 bases. This CDR3 has 17 amino acids. The germline CDR1 and CDR2 sequences are MGHRA and YSYEKL. The CDR3 DNA is TGCGCCAGCAGCCAAGATCGACTAGCGGGAGATAGTGATGAGCAGTTCTTC. Amino acids: CASSQDRLAGDSDEQFF.

This clonotype was counted between two and nine times. The chain's CDR3 is CAGDRGDTEAFF. DNA of the CDR3: TGTGCCGGGGACAGGGGGGACACTGAAGCTTTCTTT. The chain links TRBV2 to TRBJ1-1; 11 nucleotides agree with TRBD1. V lost 11 bases and J lost 3; bases outside the gene matches: 2. The CDR3 contains 12 residues. Per germline, CDR1 SNHLY and CDR2 FYNNEI. The entire variable domain, with the rest obtained from reference TRBV2 and TRBJ1-1, is as follows: EPEVTQTPSHQVTQMGQEVILRCVPISNHLYFYWYRQILGQKVEFLVSFYNNEISEKSEIFDDQFSVERPDGSNFTLKIRSTKLEDSAMYFCAGDRGDTEAFFGQGTRLTVV.

This clonotype was seen a few times. The chain links TRBV7-9 to TRBJ2-7; D is uncertain. Germline CDR1 and CDR2: SEHNR and FQNEAQ (reference sequence). The CDR3 runs to 11 residues. V was shortened by 5 bases and J by 9 bases, with 11 bases between the two germline ends. The chain's CDR3 is CASSTEVGQYF. The CDR3 DNA is TGTGCCAGCAGCACAGAAGTGGGGCAGTACTTC.

In this sample, this clonotype turned up a few times. This rearrangement joins TRBV4-3 to TRBJ2-7; D is ambiguous. This CDR3 region has 14 residues. V was trimmed by 1 base and J by 1 base, leaving 8 bases between them. In germline, CDR1 is LGHNA, CDR2 YSLEER. DNA of the CDR3: TGCGCCAGCAGCCAAGGGGTAACATCCTACGAGCAGTACTTC. It yields the protein CASSQGVTSYEQYF.

This chain links TRBV4-1 with TRBJ1-2; no reliable D call. Germline assignment: CDR1 MGHRA and CDR2 YSYEKL. CDR3 length: 15 residues. Trimming pared 1 base from V and 4 bases from J, leaving 13 bases between. The CDR3 sequence is CASSQAEEYSYGYTF. CDR3 DNA sequence: TGCGCCAGCAGCCAAGCAGAGGAGTATAGCTATGGCTACACCTTC.

This clonotype was detected only a few times. V is TRBV29-1 and J is TRBJ2-3; unclear D gene. V lost 3 bases to trimming and J lost 4 bases, with 17 bases between them. CDR3 length: 15 amino acids. Per germline, CDR1 SQVTM and CDR2 ANQGSEA. CDR3 coding DNA: TGCAGCGTTGATATGGTGGTGAGAGGCGCAGATACGCAGTATTTT. This codes for CSVDMVVRGADTQYF.

This clonotype was found a few times. The chain employs TRBV12-3 or TRBV12-4 and TRBJ1-1, with a tentative D call TRBD1 (6 bases). This CDR3 comprises 15 residues. V shed 5 bases and J shed 3 bases, with 16 bases lying between them. The CDR3 spells CASSPRGGSHTEAFF. The CDR3 DNA follows: TGTGCCAGCAGTCCCCGAGGGGGGTCGCACACTGAAGCTTTCTTT.

V is TRBV24-1 and J is TRBJ2-3, with D unclear. CDR3 length: 14 amino acids. Germline lookup yields CDR1 KGHDR and CDR2 SFDVKD. V was trimmed by 5 bases and J by 1 base, leaving 9 bases between them. CDR3 in DNA: TGTGCCACCAGTGGCAGTTTTGGCACAGATACGCAGTATTTT. It codes for CATSGSFGTDTQYF.

The J gene is TRBJ2-1, the V gene TRBV29-1, with 8 positions matching TRBD2. Germline V gives CDR1 SQVTM, CDR2 ANQGSEA. The CDR3 is 17 residues long. The V and J ends lost 4 bases and 0 bases, in that order; junction bases with no gene match: 11. CDR3 protein: CSVVTGGSSSSYNEQFF. Written as DNA, the CDR3 is TGCAGCGTTGTGACGGGGGGGAGTTCCTCCTCCTACAATGAGCAGTTCTTC.

The chain uses TRBV11-2 and TRBJ2-2, with 14 bases matching TRBD2. With V trimmed by 4 bases and J by 1 base, 5 bases remained unmatched. This CDR3 region has 18 residues. Germline CDR1 is SGHAT and CDR2 is FQNNGV. The CDR3 sequence: CASSSTSGRAGNTGELFF. CDR3 DNA: TGTGCCAGCAGCTCGACTAGCGGGAGGGCCGGGAACACCGGGGAGCTGTTTTTT.

This clonotype was seen a handful of times. The gene calls are TRBV4-1 and TRBJ1-2; no definite D call. V was shortened by 0 bases and J by 1 base, with 24 bases between the two germline ends. CDR1 and CDR2 (germline): MGHRA, YSYEKL. The CDR3 has 20 amino acids. CDR3 sequence reads: CASSQDRFVGQLEYNYGYTF. The CDR3 nucleotides are TGCGCCAGCAGCCAAGATAGGTTTGTCGGCCAGCTAGAATATAACTATGGCTACACCTTC.

In this sample, this clonotype turned up a few times. The chain uses TRBV24-1 and TRBJ2-1; D not resolved. The CDR3 totals 13 residues. Germline CDR1 and CDR2: KGHDR and SFDVKD. V was cut by 1 base and J by 7 bases, with 7 bases left in between. CDR3 protein: CATSDFWGNEQFF. The CDR3 DNA follows: TGTGCCACCAGTGATTTTTGGGGAAATGAGCAGTTCTTC.

The V and J genes are TRBV7-9 and TRBJ1-4, with unresolved D. The CDR3 consists of 14 residues. The V end was cut by 0 bases, the J end by 8 bases, with 10 bases between. The V gene's germline CDR1 is SEHNR and CDR2 FQNEAQ (reference sequence). The CDR3 region has the DNA TGTGCCAGCAGCTTAGCGTGGGCCGGAGAAAAACTGTTTTTT. Amino acid sequence: CASSLAWAGEKLFF.

There are a few counts of this clonotype. The J gene is TRBJ2-7, the V gene TRBV9; D not certain. The germline V gene has CDR1 SGDLS and CDR2 YYNGEE. With 0 bases removed from V and 7 bases from J, the gap between germline ends came to 17 bases. This CDR3 has 15 residues. The CDR3 region is CASSVGIRPHGEQYF. CDR3 in DNA: TGTGCCAGCAGCGTAGGCATCCGCCCCCATGGGGAGCAGTACTTC.

The chain combines TRBV12-3 or TRBV12-4 with TRBJ2-2, with D maybe TRBD1 (6 bases). Trimming removed 3 bases from V and 4 bases from J, with 12 bases in between. The CDR3 loop spans 15 amino acids. CDR3 coding DNA: TGTGCCAGCAGTTTTGACAGGTCTGGCACCGGGGAGCTGTTTTTT. It codes for CASSFDRSGTGELFF.

The chain recombines TRBV12-3 or TRBV12-4 with TRBJ1-4; 7 nucleotides agree with TRBD1. The V gene end was trimmed by 7 bases and the J gene end by 7 bases; junction bases not matched to a gene: 12. The CDR3 contains 15 residues. CDR3 bases: TGTGCCAGCACCTCCATACAGGGGCTCGGTGAAAAACTGTTTTTT. Encoded protein: CASTSIQGLGEKLFF.

This clonotype turned up a few times. The gene calls are TRBV10-3 and TRBJ2-3; unclear D gene. The CDR3 covers 15 residues. Germline V CDR1 and CDR2: ENHRY, SYGVKD. Trimming removed 7 bases from V and 4 bases from J, with 18 bases in between. The CDR3 sequence is CAIKGEHRAPDTQYF. CDR3 nucleotides: TGTGCCATCAAAGGTGAACATCGCGCCCCAGATACGCAGTATTTT.

This clonotype was counted between two and nine times. The CDR3 coding sequence is TGTGCCAGCAGCTTAGAAAGCAGGTCGGATGAGCAGTTCTTC. It codes for CASSLESRSDEQFF. The chain carries TRBV13 and TRBJ2-1; D unclear. CDR3 size: 14 residues. Per the germline V gene, CDR1 is PRHDT and CDR2 is FYEKMQ (reference sequence). Trimming pared 1 base from V and 8 bases from J, leaving 12 bases between.

This clonotype was seen at least ten times. The rearrangement uses TRBV20-1 and TRBJ1-2; D call uncertain. With 0 bases removed from V and 1 base from J, the gap between germline ends came to 12 bases. The CDR3 extends over 15 amino acids. CDR1 is DFQATT and CDR2 is SNEGSKA in the germline V gene (reference sequence). The CDR3 nucleotides are TGCAGTGCTAGAGACGATGCCCGGGGTAACTATGGCTACACCTTC. Translated: CSARDDARGNYGYTF.

This clonotype was seen a few times. The rearrangement uses TRBV29-1 and TRBJ1-3, with a tentative D call TRBD1 (6 bases). Per the germline V gene, CDR1 is SQVTM and CDR2 is ANQGSEA. This CDR3 region has 12 residues. V was trimmed by 7 bases and J by 3 bases, leaving 10 bases between them. CDR3 bases: TGCAGCGCCCGGACAGTTGGAAACACCATATATTTT. Protein product: CSARTVGNTIYF.

The chain is built from TRBV9 and TRBJ1-1; maybe TRBD1 (6 bases). The CDR3 consists of 15 residues. CDR1 SGDLS and CDR2 YYNGEE come from the germline V gene. Trimming removed 4 bases from V and 4 bases from J, with 17 bases in between. CDR3 loop: CASSTLSSGATEAFF. For the CDR3, the DNA is TGTGCCAGCAGCACTTTATCTTCGGGGGCCACTGAAGCTTTCTTT.

V is TRBV4-1 and J is TRBJ2-5; 8 nucleotides line up with TRBD2. Germline V CDR1 and CDR2: MGHRA, YSYEKL. The J segment lost 0 bases and the V segment lost 9 bases, leaving 9 bases of the junction unmatched. CDR3 length: 15 residues. The CDR3 loop is CARLTASGYQETQYF. CDR3 DNA: TGCGCCAGATTGACGGCTAGCGGGTACCAAGAGACCCAGTACTTC.